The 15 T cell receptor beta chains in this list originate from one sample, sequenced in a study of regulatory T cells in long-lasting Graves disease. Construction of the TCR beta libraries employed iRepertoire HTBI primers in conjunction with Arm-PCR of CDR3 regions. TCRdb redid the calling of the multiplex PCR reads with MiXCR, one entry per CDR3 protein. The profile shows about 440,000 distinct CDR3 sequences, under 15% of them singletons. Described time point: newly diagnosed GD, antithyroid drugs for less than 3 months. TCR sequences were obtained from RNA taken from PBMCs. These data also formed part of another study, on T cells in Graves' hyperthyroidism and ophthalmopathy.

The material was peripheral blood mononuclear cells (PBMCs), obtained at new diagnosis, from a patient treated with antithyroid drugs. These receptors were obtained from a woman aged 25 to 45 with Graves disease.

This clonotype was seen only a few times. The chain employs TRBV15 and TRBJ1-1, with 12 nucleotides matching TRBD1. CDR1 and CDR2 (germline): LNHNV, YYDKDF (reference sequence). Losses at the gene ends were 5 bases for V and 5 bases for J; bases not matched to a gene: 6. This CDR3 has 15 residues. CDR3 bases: TGTGCCACCAGCCGGGACAGGGGGCCGGGTACTGAAGCTTTCTTT. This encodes CATSRDRGPGTEAFF. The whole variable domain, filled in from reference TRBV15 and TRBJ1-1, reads DAMVIQNPRYQVTQFGKPVTLSCSQTLNHNVMYWYQQKSSQAPKLLFHYYDKDFNNEADTPDNFQSRRPNTSFCFLDIRSPGLGDTAMYLCATSRDRGPGTEAFFGQGTRLTVV.

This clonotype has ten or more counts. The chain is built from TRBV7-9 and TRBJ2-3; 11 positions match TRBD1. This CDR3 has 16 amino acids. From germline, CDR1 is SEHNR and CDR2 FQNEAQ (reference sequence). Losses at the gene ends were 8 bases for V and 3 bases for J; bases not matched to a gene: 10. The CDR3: CASDSPGTGGTDTQYF. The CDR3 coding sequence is TGTGCCAGCGACTCACCTGGGACAGGGGGGACAGATACGCAGTATTTT.

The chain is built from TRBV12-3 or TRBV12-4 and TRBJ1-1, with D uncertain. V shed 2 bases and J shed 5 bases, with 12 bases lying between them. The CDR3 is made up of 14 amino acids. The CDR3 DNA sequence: TGTGCCAGCAGTTTATGGCATGTGGAGACTGAAGCTTTCTTT. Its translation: CASSLWHVETEAFF.

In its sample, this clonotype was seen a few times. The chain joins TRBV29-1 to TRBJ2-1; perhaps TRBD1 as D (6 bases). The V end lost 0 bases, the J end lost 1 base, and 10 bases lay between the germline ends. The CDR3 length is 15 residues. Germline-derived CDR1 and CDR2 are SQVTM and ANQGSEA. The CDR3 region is CSVEEGDKSYNEQFF. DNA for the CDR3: TGCAGCGTTGAAGAAGGGGACAAATCCTACAATGAGCAGTTCTTC.

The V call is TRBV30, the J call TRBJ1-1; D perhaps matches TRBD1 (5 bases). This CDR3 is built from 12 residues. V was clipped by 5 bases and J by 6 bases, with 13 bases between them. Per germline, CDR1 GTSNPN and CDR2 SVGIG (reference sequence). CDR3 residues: CAWFPRVPEAFF. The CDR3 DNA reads TGTGCCTGGTTTCCCAGGGTCCCTGAAGCTTTCTTT.

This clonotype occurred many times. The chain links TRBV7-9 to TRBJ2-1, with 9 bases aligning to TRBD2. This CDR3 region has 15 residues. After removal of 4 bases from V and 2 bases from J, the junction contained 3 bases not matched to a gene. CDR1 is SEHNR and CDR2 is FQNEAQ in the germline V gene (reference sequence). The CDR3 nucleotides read TGTGCCAGCAGCTCCGTAGCGGGAGCCTACAATGAGCAGTTCTTC. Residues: CASSSVAGAYNEQFF.

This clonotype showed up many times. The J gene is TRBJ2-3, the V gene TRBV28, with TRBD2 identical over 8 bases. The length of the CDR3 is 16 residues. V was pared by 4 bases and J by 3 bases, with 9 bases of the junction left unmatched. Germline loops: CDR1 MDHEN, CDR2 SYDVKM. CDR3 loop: CASSSGTSRYTDTQYF. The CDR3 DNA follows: TGTGCCAGCAGTTCGGGGACTAGTCGGTATACAGATACGCAGTATTTT.

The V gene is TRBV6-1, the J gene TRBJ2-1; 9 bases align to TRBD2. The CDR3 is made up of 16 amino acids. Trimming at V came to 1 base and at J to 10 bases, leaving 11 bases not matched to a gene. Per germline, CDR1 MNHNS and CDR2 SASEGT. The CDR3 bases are TGTGCCAGCAGTGAAGACGGGCTAGCGGGGATCGGGGAGCAGTTCTTC. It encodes CASSEDGLAGIGEQFF.

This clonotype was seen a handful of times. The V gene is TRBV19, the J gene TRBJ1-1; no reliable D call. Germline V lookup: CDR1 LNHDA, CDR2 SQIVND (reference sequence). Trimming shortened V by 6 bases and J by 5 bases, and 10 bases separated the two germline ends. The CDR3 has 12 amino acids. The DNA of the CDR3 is TGTGCCAGTAGAGGTTCGTGGACTGAAGCTTTCTTT. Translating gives CASRGSWTEAFF.

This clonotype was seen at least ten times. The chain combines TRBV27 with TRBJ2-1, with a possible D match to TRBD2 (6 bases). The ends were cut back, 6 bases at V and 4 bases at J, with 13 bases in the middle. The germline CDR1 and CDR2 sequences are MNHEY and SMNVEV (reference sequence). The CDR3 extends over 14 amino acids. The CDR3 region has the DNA TGTGCCAGCAGCTCCGGGACTGGATACAATGAGCAGTTCTTC. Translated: CASSSGTGYNEQFF.

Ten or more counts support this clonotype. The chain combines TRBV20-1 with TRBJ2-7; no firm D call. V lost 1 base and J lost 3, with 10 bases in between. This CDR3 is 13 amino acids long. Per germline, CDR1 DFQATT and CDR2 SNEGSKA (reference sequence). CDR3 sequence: CSARVVGLYEQYF. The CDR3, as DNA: TGCAGTGCTAGAGTGGTAGGGCTCTACGAGCAGTACTTC.

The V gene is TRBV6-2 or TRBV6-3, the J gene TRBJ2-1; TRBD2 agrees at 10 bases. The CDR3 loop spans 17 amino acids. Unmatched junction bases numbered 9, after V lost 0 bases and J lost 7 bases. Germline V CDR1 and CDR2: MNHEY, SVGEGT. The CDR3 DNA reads TGTGCCAGCAGTTACTCGGTAGCGGGAGGACTTAGGAATGAGCAGTTCTTC. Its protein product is CASSYSVAGGLRNEQFF.

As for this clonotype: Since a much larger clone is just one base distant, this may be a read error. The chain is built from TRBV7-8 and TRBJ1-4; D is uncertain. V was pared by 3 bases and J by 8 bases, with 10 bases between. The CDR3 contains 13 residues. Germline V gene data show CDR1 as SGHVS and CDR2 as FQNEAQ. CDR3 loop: CASSLTGPEKLFF. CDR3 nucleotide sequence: TGTGCCAGCAGCTTGACCGGGCCGGAAAAACTGTTTTTT.

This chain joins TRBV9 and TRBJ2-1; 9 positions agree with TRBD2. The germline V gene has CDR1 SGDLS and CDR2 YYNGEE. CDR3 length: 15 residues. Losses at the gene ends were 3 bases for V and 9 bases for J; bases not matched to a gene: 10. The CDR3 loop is CASSEGAGGFGEQFF. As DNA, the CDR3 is TGTGCCAGCAGCGAAGGGGCGGGAGGGTTTGGTGAGCAGTTCTTC.

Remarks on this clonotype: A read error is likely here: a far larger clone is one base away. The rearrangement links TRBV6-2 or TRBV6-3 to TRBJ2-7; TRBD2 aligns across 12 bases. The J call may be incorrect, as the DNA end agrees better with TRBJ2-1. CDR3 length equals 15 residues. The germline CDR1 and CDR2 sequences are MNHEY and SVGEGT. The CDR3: CASIETSGSADEQFF. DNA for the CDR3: TGTGCCAGCATTGAGACTAGCGGGAGTGCTGATGAGCAGTTCTTC.